This T cell receptor (beta chain) stems from a study of blood T cell repertoires in COVID-19 (dated by TCRdb to the early 2020s). General notes on the study: Samples from collaborators originated in the United States, Italy and Spain and spanned both the acute and convalescent phases of COVID-19. Where available, HLA class I and class II types were obtained from metadata supplied by the sample provider rather than from assay-based typing. A freely available public database, intended as a resource for researchers studying the immune response to SARS-CoV-2, is where the repertoires were released. The dataset comprised deeply sampled blood TCRbeta repertoires from subjects exposed to, actively infected with, or recovered from COVID-19. A de-identified subject ID, COVID-19 status, age in years and sex were almost always included in the sample metadata. Samples came from the ongoing ImmuneRACE study (first 160 participants) plus 1,254 subjects from 6 global collaborators. The material from the prospective study consisted of cDNA or gDNA derived from T cells, B-cell-depleted T cells, or PBMCs. What the work shows at the level of the full study, not this receptor alone: Clinical and demographic metadata were provided uncurated, with the amount varying by source and participant.

A remark on this clone: Its antigen is currently not known. The record has no base qualities; no much larger clone is one base away.

The CDR3 measures 16 amino acids from cysteine to phenylalanine. Left in the record is the CDR3 DNA by itself, 48 bases read in frame from the first base. From the germline V gene (reference sequence), CDR1 is MNHEY and CDR2 is SMNVEV. The V end gives up 4 bases and the J end 2 bases, leaving 6 bases in the junction not matched to a gene. In the prospective study, participants were about 18 to 100 years old, resided in about two dozen geographic areas of the United States, and were enrolled through a virtual design. Cohort assignment in the prospective study relied on participant-reported clinical history from a screening survey and a study questionnaire. Exposed participants were defined as having been in contact with someone with a PCR-confirmed or clinician-diagnosed COVID-19 case within 2 weeks of study entry. In the prospective study, mobile phlebotomists collected whole blood, serum and a nasopharyngeal or oropharyngeal swab from each participant. Participants in the prospective study had the option to provide additional blood draws and questionnaires over a roughly 2-month period. Before DNA extraction, blood samples from the prospective study were shipped at room temperature or frozen.

TCRbeta CDR3 regions were amplified from genomic DNA using the immunoSEQ Assay, a bias-controlled multiplex PCR. For the original study's pipeline: The number of nucleated cells in each sample was estimated from the amplification of reference gene primers within the assay. Sequence reads were collapsed and filtered to measure the absolute abundance of every unique TCRbeta CDR3 rearrangement. For each sample, productive Simpson clonality was calculated by taking the square root of Simpson's diversity index across productive rearrangements. TCRdb carries this immuneACCESS record with in-frame sequences only. Its versions omit some clonotypes, under half of them owing to an unresolved V gene in the studies checked, with the rest unexplained. For V, J and clone size, that table is used; D and trimming come from the DNA. Within this sample are around 270,000 clones, with roughly 88% of them counted one time only. The ten top clones hold about 3.4% of the sample.

Material for sequencing was PBMCs or T cells enriched from blood (not recorded which). This chain joins TRBV27 to TRBJ2-5, and TRBD2 matches 11 of the central bases. This clonotype was sampled from a middle-aged woman who had been exposed to COVID-19. The CDR3: CASSSIGTSGQETQYF. The sequence in DNA is TGTGCCAGCAGTTCGATAGGGACTAGCGGACAAGAGACCCAGTACTTC.